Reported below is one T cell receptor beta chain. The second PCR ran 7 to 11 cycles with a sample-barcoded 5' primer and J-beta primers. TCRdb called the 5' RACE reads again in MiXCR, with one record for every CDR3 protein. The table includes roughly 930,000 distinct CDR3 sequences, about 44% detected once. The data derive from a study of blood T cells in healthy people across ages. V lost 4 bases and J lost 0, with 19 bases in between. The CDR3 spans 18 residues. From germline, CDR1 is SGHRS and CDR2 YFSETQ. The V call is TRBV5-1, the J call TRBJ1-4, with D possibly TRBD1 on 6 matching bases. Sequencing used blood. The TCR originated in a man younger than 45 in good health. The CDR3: CASSVGRGYSATNEKLFF. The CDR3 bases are TGCGCCAGCAGCGTGGGCAGGGGATACTCGGCAACTAATGAAAAACTGTTTTTT.